A single sample gave rise to the 32 T cell receptor beta chains below, sequenced in a study of cytomegalovirus exposure and HLA in healthy donors. PCR amplification relied on 60 Vbeta primers (plus 13 Jbeta primers). Clones were sequenced by immunoSEQ multiplex PCR, and TCRdb holds only the in-frame ones, with some missing. Here the sample spans approximately 190,000 clones, roughly 76% being singletons. Sequencing input: PBMCs. Receptor source: a woman aged 25 to 39 in good health and CMV-seropositive.

This chain links TRBV15 with TRBJ1-5; 9 bases map to TRBD1. With V trimmed by 1 base and J by 4 bases, 2 bases remained unmatched. The CDR3 runs to 15 residues. Germline assignment: CDR1 LNHNV and CDR2 YYDKDF (reference sequence). This CDR3 reads CATSRGTGENQPQHF. The CDR3 DNA reads TGTGCCACCAGCAGAGGGACAGGGGAGAATCAGCCCCAGCATTTT.

This clone was seen a handful of times. V is TRBV5-5 and J is TRBJ1-3, with 7 bases aligning to TRBD1. This CDR3 is built from 14 residues. Germline V lookup: CDR1 SGHKS, CDR2 YYEKEE (reference sequence). V shed 4 bases and J 6 bases; nucleotides not matched to a gene: 7. CDR3 nucleotide sequence: TGTGCCAGCAGCCCGTACGGGACAGCAAACACCATATATTTT. Translated: CASSPYGTANTIYF.

The chain links TRBV28 to TRBJ2-1; D gene uncertain. The V gene's germline CDR1 is MDHEN and CDR2 SYDVKM. The CDR3 length is 15 residues. V lost 6 bases, J lost 0 bases, and 12 bases lay in between. CDR3 DNA sequence: TGTGCCAGCAGCCCCCCCTCTTTCTCCTACAATGAGCAGTTCTTC. Encoded protein: CASSPPSFSYNEQFF.

The chain is built from TRBV5-1 and TRBJ2-5, with 7 bases identical to TRBD1. The J call may be mistaken, given a closer DNA end match to TRBJ2-7. Looked up from germline, CDR1 is SGHRS and CDR2 is YFSETQ. The length of the CDR3 is 15 residues. Written as DNA, the CDR3 is TGCGCCAGCAGCCCGCGGACAGGTAGCTCCTACGAGCAGTACTTC. Translating gives CASSPRTGSSYEQYF.

The V gene is TRBV15, the J gene TRBJ1-5; no reliable D call. The V gene lost 3 bases and the J gene lost 2 bases, with 14 bases spanning the gap. This CDR3 contains 16 residues. Germline V CDR1 and CDR2: LNHNV, YYDKDF (reference sequence). The CDR3 DNA reads TGTGCCACCAGCAGTGGAAGCCTAGCAGGCAATCAGCCCCAGCATTTT. Residues: CATSSGSLAGNQPQHF.

The chain carries TRBV5-1 and TRBJ1-1; D gene uncertain. Germline V gives CDR1 SGHRS, CDR2 YFSETQ. The CDR3 totals 13 residues. Trimming took off 5 bases at V and 1 base at J, with 9 bases between the two ends. CDR3 loop: CASSYQENTEAFF. The CDR3 region has the DNA TGCGCCAGCAGTTATCAGGAGAACACTGAAGCTTTCTTT.

With respect to this clone: A junction end diverges from the germline sequence, so it may reflect a read error. The gene calls are TRBV7-9 and TRBJ2-6; 8 bases align to TRBD1. The germline CDR1 and CDR2 sequences are SEHNR and FQNEAQ (reference sequence). CDR3 length: 16 amino acids. The CDR3 DNA follows: TGTGCCAGCAGCTGGACAGGGAACTCTGGGGTCAACGTCCTGACTTTC. This translates into CASSWTGNSGVNVLTF.

This clone has only a few counts. CDR3 coding DNA: TGCAGCCTCCCCGGGACACCGAATGAAAAACTGTTTTTT. Its protein is CSLPGTPNEKLFF. The genes are TRBV29-1 and TRBJ1-4; TRBD1 is a possible D gene (6 bases). V was cut by 8 bases and J by 5 bases, with 15 bases left in between. This CDR3 has 13 amino acids. Germline V gene data show CDR1 as SQVTM and CDR2 as ANQGSEA.

A single count supports this clone. CDR3 in amino acids: CASSLMPQGSGNTIYF. DNA for the CDR3: TGTGCCAGCAGCTTAATGCCGCAGGGCTCTGGAAACACCATATATTTT. The chain combines TRBV7-2 with TRBJ1-3; the D gene is possibly TRBD1 (5 bases). V was pared by 2 bases and J by 0 bases, with 11 bases between. The germline gives CDR1 SGHTA, CDR2 FQGNSA. CDR3 length: 16 residues.

The sample holds a few counts of this clone. V is TRBV28 and J is TRBJ1-2; tentatively, D is TRBD1 (6 bases). In germline, CDR1 is MDHEN, CDR2 SYDVKM. Trimming cost V 6 bases and J 4 bases, with 18 bases left between them. This CDR3 is 15 amino acids long. DNA of the CDR3: TGTGCCAGCAGCTCAATCCAAACAGGGACCTATGGCTACACCTTC. Translated, it gives CASSSIQTGTYGYTF.

The chain links TRBV7-2 to TRBJ2-1; possible D gene TRBD2, 5 bases. The germline V gene has CDR1 SGHTA and CDR2 FQGNSA. The CDR3 consists of 13 residues. Trimming removed 6 bases from V and 3 bases from J, with 9 bases in between. The CDR3 spells CASRIDYYNEQFF. The CDR3, as DNA: TGTGCCAGCAGAATCGACTACTACAATGAGCAGTTCTTC.

V gene TRBV28 combines with J gene TRBJ1-5, with D unclear. V was shortened by 1 base and J by 4 bases, with 5 bases between the two germline ends. Germline CDR1 MDHEN, CDR2 SYDVKM. The CDR3 runs 13 residues. The CDR3 region is CASSLSTNQPQHF. In nucleotides, the CDR3 is TGTGCCAGCAGTTTATCGACAAATCAGCCCCAGCATTTT.

This chain uses TRBV7-9 with TRBJ2-1, with a tentative D call TRBD1 (6 bases). CDR1 is SEHNR, CDR2 FQNEAQ, per germline (reference sequence). With 3 bases removed from V and 8 bases from J, the gap between germline ends came to 11 bases. The CDR3 length is 13 residues. CDR3 sequence: CASSFTPGDEQFF. The CDR3 region has the DNA TGTGCCAGCAGCTTTACCCCAGGGGATGAGCAGTTCTTC.

This clone appeared a few times. The chain is built from TRBV28 and TRBJ1-1, with unresolved D. V lost 8 bases and J lost 1, with 11 bases in between. The germline gives CDR1 MDHEN, CDR2 SYDVKM. The CDR3 totals 13 residues. In DNA form, the CDR3 reads TGTGCCAGCTTCCGGGATCCGAACACTGAAGCTTTCTTT. Its protein product is CASFRDPNTEAFF.

J is TRBJ2-1 and V is TRBV19, with 8 bases matching TRBD2. CDR1 and CDR2 from the germline V gene are LNHDA and SQIVND (reference sequence). The CDR3 has 16 amino acids. The V gene end was trimmed by 3 bases and the J gene end by 5 bases; junction bases not matched to a gene: 9. The CDR3 DNA reads TGTGCCAGTAGTATCCCCATAGCGGGGCGTAACAATGAGCAGTTCTTC. Its translation is CASSIPIAGRNNEQFF.

The J gene is TRBJ2-1, the V gene TRBV6-5; 15 bases are shared with TRBD2. The CDR3 extends over 15 amino acids. V lost 4 bases to trimming and J lost 8 bases; unmatched junction nucleotides: 3. Germline-derived CDR1 and CDR2 are MNHEY and SVGAGI. This CDR3 is CASSWTSGGAYEQFF. As DNA, the CDR3 is TGTGCCAGCAGTTGGACTAGCGGGGGGGCCTATGAGCAGTTCTTC.

Only a few counts were recorded for this clone. This chain joins TRBV19 and TRBJ1-1; tentatively, D is TRBD1 (5 bases). The V end was cut by 2 bases, the J end by 0 bases, with 10 bases between. Germline CDR1 LNHDA, CDR2 SQIVND (reference sequence). The CDR3 spans 15 residues. The CDR3 region is CASSIRGRLNTEAFF. In DNA form, the CDR3 reads TGTGCCAGTAGTATAAGGGGTAGATTGAACACTGAAGCTTTCTTT.

The J gene is TRBJ1-1, the V gene TRBV10-3; the match to TRBD1 covers 8 bases. The CDR3 loop spans 14 amino acids. The trim removed 6 bases at V and 4 bases at J, leaving 7 bases unmatched. From germline, CDR1 is ENHRY and CDR2 SYGVKD. The CDR3 region is CAISRDRSGTEAFF. The DNA for the CDR3 is TGTGCCATCAGCAGGGACAGGTCGGGCACTGAAGCTTTCTTT.

The chain carries TRBV7-2 and TRBJ2-3; D gene unclear. The CDR3 spans 14 residues. In germline, CDR1 is SGHTA, CDR2 FQGNSA. Trimming removed 5 bases from V and 2 bases from J, with 11 bases in between. CDR3 DNA sequence: TGTGCCAGCAGCCCCCGTGTAGTCACAGATACGCAGTATTTT. This translates into CASSPRVVTDTQYF.

This clone was counted a single time. The rearrangement joins TRBV28 to TRBJ1-5; D might be TRBD1 (6 bases). The CDR3 loop spans 11 amino acids. Germline V gives CDR1 MDHEN, CDR2 SYDVKM. Between the trimmed V and J ends, which lost 6 bases and 10 bases, there was a span of 10 bases. CDR3 region: CASSQGHPQHF. DNA for the CDR3: TGTGCCAGCAGCCAGGGACACCCCCAGCATTTT.

The chain links TRBV5-1 to TRBJ2-2, with 9 positions matching TRBD1. The CDR3 is 15 residues long. The germline gives CDR1 SGHRS, CDR2 YFSETQ. V lost 4 bases to trimming and J lost 1 base; unmatched junction nucleotides: 2. CDR3 DNA: TGCGCCAGCAGCCGGGACAGGGTGAACACCGGGGAGCTGTTTTTT. Translation gives CASSRDRVNTGELFF.

This chain joins TRBV5-1 and TRBJ2-3; 10 bases match TRBD2. This CDR3 is 16 amino acids long. Unmatched junction bases numbered 9, after V lost 4 bases and J lost 4 bases. The germline CDR1 and CDR2 sequences are SGHRS and YFSETQ. The CDR3 region is CASSTVAGGPSDTQYF. CDR3 nucleotides: TGCGCCAGCAGCACGGTAGCGGGGGGCCCATCAGATACGCAGTATTTT.

A single count supports this clone. V usage is TRBV5-4 and J usage is TRBJ1-4; the D is unclear. Between the trimmed V and J ends, which lost 2 bases and 7 bases, there was a span of 9 bases. Germline assignment: CDR1 SGHNT and CDR2 YYREEE (reference sequence). CDR3 size: 13 residues. CDR3 region: CASSLRGGEKLFF. The CDR3 region has the DNA TGTGCCAGCAGCTTAAGAGGCGGTGAAAAACTGTTTTTT.

The V and J genes are TRBV6-6 and TRBJ2-7; D uncertain. The CDR3 contains 15 residues. Trimming cost V 5 bases and J 0 bases, with 14 bases left between them. The V gene's germline CDR1 is MNHNY and CDR2 SVGAGI (reference sequence). The CDR3 reads CASSRSETSSYEQYF. CDR3 in DNA: TGTGCCAGCAGTAGAAGCGAAACGAGCTCCTACGAGCAGTACTTC.

This sequence joins TRBV11-1 and TRBJ1-1; D not certain. Germline CDR1 SGHAT, CDR2 FQDESV (reference sequence). Trimming removed 2 bases at V and 9 bases at J, with 16 bases between. The CDR3 contains 14 residues. The chain's CDR3 is CASSLSGLGTQAFF. CDR3 coding DNA: TGTGCCAGCAGCTTATCGGGTCTCGGAACCCAAGCTTTCTTT.

The chain links TRBV4-3 to TRBJ2-1; 14 bases map to TRBD2. The germline CDR1 and CDR2 sequences are LGHNA and YSLEER. V gave up 5 bases and J gave up 9 bases; unmatched junction bases: 6. CDR3 length: 15 residues. The CDR3 protein is CASSVLGTSGGEQFF. CDR3 nucleotides: TGCGCCAGCAGCGTGCTCGGGACTAGCGGGGGTGAGCAGTTCTTC.

The V and J genes are TRBV18 and TRBJ2-7; TRBD1 agrees at 9 bases. Germline V gene sequence: CDR1 KGHSH, CDR2 LQKENI. CDR3 length: 17 residues. The trim removed 4 bases at V and 6 bases at J, leaving 16 bases unmatched. CDR3 DNA sequence: TGTGCCAGCTCACTTAGCGGCCCCCGGGACAGGGTACGCGAGCAGTACTTC. It encodes CASSLSGPRDRVREQYF.

The chain has TRBV5-4 and TRBJ1-1; 10 positions match TRBD1. Germline CDR1 SGHNT, CDR2 YYREEE (reference sequence). Losses at the gene ends were 4 bases for V and 4 bases for J; bases not matched to a gene: 4. CDR3 length: 14 residues. The CDR3 DNA sequence: TGTGCCAGCAGCCGCGACAGGGGGCTCACTGAAGCTTTCTTT. It specifies CASSRDRGLTEAFF. The complete variable domain, with remaining parts taken from reference TRBV5-4 and TRBJ1-1, reads ETGVTQSPTHLIKTRGQQVTLRCSSQSGHNTVSWYQQALGQGPQFIFQYYREEENGRGNFPPRFSGLQFPNYSSELNVNALELDDSALYLCASSRDRGLTEAFFGQGTRLTVV.

Concerning this clone itself: Germline is not matched at one junction end, which may reflect a read error. The chain has TRBV6-5 and TRBJ2-5; maybe TRBD1 (5 bases). This CDR3 region has 15 residues. In germline, CDR1 is MNHEY, CDR2 SVGAGI. DNA for the CDR3: TGTGCCAGCAGTTACTCGGTCAGGGTCCAAGGGACCCAGTACTTC. Its protein product is CASSYSVRVQGTQYF.

V and J are TRBV27 and TRBJ2-1; possibly TRBD2 for D (7 bases). The CDR3 has 17 residues. Germline CDR1 reads MNHEY; CDR2 reads SMNVEV (reference sequence). Trimming shortened V by 7 bases and J by 5 bases, and 24 bases separated the two germline ends. The CDR3 here is CASIRGGRRERDNEQFF. Here the CDR3 DNA reads TGTGCCAGCATTAGGGGGGGAAGGCGGGAGCGTGACAATGAGCAGTTCTTC.

The chain links TRBV28 to TRBJ2-4, with D maybe TRBD2 (6 bases). The CDR3 length is 15 residues. Germline assignment: CDR1 MDHEN and CDR2 SYDVKM. Trimming pared 5 bases from V and 6 bases from J, leaving 17 bases between. CDR3 protein: CASSRLEVRGNIQYF. CDR3 sequence (DNA): TGTGCCAGCAGTCGACTAGAAGTGCGTGGAAACATTCAGTACTTC.

The chain has TRBV15 and TRBJ2-7; maybe TRBD2 (6 bases). Germline V gene data show CDR1 as LNHNV and CDR2 as YYDKDF (reference sequence). The length of the CDR3 is 14 residues. Trimming pared 1 base from V and 5 bases from J, leaving 12 bases between. The CDR3 DNA is TGTGCCACCAGCAGAGCCGGGACTTCCAACGAGCAGTACTTC. Amino acid sequence: CATSRAGTSNEQYF. Full variable domain (rest looked up from reference TRBV15 and TRBJ2-7): DAMVIQNPRYQVTQFGKPVTLSCSQTLNHNVMYWYQQKSSQAPKLLFHYYDKDFNNEADTPDNFQSRRPNTSFCFLDIRSPGLGDTAMYLCATSRAGTSNEQYFGPGTRLTVT.